In this sample, the clone carrying this T cell receptor beta chain turned up a few times. The CDR3 has 11 residues. CDR1 and CDR2 from the germline V gene are LGHDT and YNNKEL (reference sequence). V lost 6 bases and J 3 bases, leaving 5 bases between the germline ends. The record originates from a study of CD8 T cells in Susac syndrome. The authors reverse transcribed roughly 0.5 to 1 ug RNA with random hexamers. TCRdb used MiXCR to reprocess the immunoSEQ multiplex PCR reads, holding one entry per CDR3 protein. The sample carries approximately 270,000 distinct CDR3 sequences, over 85% recorded once.

The chain recombines TRBV3-1 with TRBJ2-5; no clear D gene. This sequence was found in a human donor with multiple sclerosis. Sequencing used CD4+ T cells from PBMCs. The CDR3 DNA sequence: TGTGCCAGCAGGGCGGAAGAGACCCAGTACTTC. It yields the protein CASRAEETQYF.